The subject of this entry is one T cell receptor (beta chain). No antigen is known for it. V was cut by 2 bases and J by 4 bases, with 9 bases left in between. Germline values: CDR1 SGHNT, CDR2 YYREEE (reference sequence). CDR3 length equals 14 residues. The data derive from a study of graft-versus-host responses after intestinal transplantation. Repertoires were generated with immunoSEQ multiplex PCR, while TCRdb's copy carries only in-frame clones and drops some. The data show about 130,000 clones, about nine tenths seen once. The chain is built from TRBV5-4 and TRBJ2-2; possible D gene TRBD2, 6 bases. The source is a human donor who received an intestinal transplant. Sequenced here: unstimulated CD4+ T cells sorted from spleen or lymph node cells, sampled before intestinal transplant. In DNA form, the CDR3 reads TGTGCCAGCAGCTTCACCGGGGGCACCGGGGAGCTGTTTTTT. Its protein product is CASSFTGGTGELFF.